The T cell receptor (beta chain) under discussion was sequenced for a study of beta chain features in type 1 diabetes. Findings and limits, study-wide: When Type 1 diabetes patients were examined, their TCRB CDR3s proved moderately but significantly shorter in all four CD4+ subsets.

Expressed TCRB transcripts were sequenced because the entire RNA isolate underwent reverse transcription. Some clones are missing from TCRdb's copy, which holds only in-frame ones; the method was immunoSEQ multiplex PCR. Counted here are about 650,000 clones, around an eighth occurring once; the ten biggest clones make up around 0.12%. This clone came up a few times. What it recognizes is unknown. The J segment lost 5 bases and the V segment lost 3 bases, leaving 10 bases of the junction unmatched. The CDR3 sequence is 15 residues long. In germline, CDR1 is SGDLS, CDR2 YYNGEE. V is TRBV9 and J is TRBJ2-5, with TRBD1 matching over 7 bases. This clonotype originated in a young man with type 1 diabetes. Sequencing was performed on naive CD4+ T cells from blood. The CDR3 DNA sequence: TGTGCCAGCAGCGCCCAGCGACAGGGTTGGGAGACCCAGTACTTC. The encoded protein is CASSAQRQGWETQYF. The whole variable domain, filled in from reference TRBV9 and TRBJ2-5, reads DSGVTQTPKHLITATGQRVTLRCSPRSGDLSVYWYQQSLDQGLQFLIQYYNGEERAKGNILERFSAQQFPDLHSELNLSSLELGDSALYFCASSAQRQGWETQYFGPGTRLLVL.